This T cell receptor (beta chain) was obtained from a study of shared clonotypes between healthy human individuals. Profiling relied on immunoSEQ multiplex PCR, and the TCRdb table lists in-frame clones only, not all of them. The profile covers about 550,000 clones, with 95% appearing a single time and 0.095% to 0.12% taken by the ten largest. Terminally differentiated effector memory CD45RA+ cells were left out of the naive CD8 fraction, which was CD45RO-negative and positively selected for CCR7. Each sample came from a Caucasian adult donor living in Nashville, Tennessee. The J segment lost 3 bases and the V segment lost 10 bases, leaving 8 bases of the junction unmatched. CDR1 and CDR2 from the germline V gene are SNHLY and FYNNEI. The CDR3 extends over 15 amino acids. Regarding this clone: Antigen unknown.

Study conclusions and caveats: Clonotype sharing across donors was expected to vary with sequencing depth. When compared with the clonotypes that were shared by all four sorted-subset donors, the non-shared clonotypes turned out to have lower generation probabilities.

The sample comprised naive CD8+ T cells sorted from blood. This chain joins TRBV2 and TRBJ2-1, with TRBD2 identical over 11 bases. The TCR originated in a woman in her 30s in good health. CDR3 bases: TGTGCCACAGAGGGACTAGCGGAAAACTACAATGAGCAGTTCTTC. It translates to CATEGLAENYNEQFF.